This T cell receptor (beta chain) was sequenced for a study of blood T cell repertoires in COVID-19. Study details: The study drew acute and convalescent COVID-19 samples from the United States, Italy and Spain. Sources were T cells, B-cell-depleted T cells, or PBMCs; the material itself was cDNA or gDNA.

Germline V gene sequence: CDR1 GTSNPN, CDR2 SVGIG (reference sequence). The CDR3 has 12 residues. Trimming left V 4 bases short and J 4 bases short, with 8 bases between. Under the authors' procedure: Reference gene primer amplification yielded estimated nucleated cell counts. Profiling relied on immunoSEQ multiplex PCR, and the TCRdb table lists in-frame clones only, not all of them. V, J and clone size derive from that table, while D and trimming were established from the DNA sequence. The data contain about 160,000 clones, roughly 80% of them singletons. The genes are TRBV30 and TRBJ2-4; the D gene is possibly TRBD1 (6 bases). The sample taken for sequencing was peripheral blood. The TCR comes from a man in his sixties with acute or convalescent COVID-19. The CDR3 DNA reads as TGTGCCTGGACCGGACAGAAAAACATTCAGTACTTC. This codes for CAWTGQKNIQYF.